The 14 T cell receptor beta chains below all came from one sample that was sequenced in a study of blood T cell repertoires in COVID-19. Measured with immunoSEQ multiplex PCR; TCRdb has only the in-frame clones, and not every one. The table records roughly 190,000 clones, around 84% of them present only once. The sequenced sample consisted of peripheral blood. These receptors came from a woman in her seventies with COVID-19, enrolled during active disease.

This chain uses TRBV6-5 with TRBJ1-2; weak D call: TRBD1 (5 bases). This CDR3 has 16 amino acids. Germline assignment: CDR1 MNHEY and CDR2 SVGAGI. V lost 0 bases and J lost 3, with 14 bases in between. The CDR3 coding sequence is TGTGCCAGCAGTTACTCGTTCCAGGGAGGGGACTATGGCTACACCTTC. Translation: CASSYSFQGGDYGYTF.

The chain joins TRBV9 to TRBJ2-1, with D possibly being TRBD1 (5 bases). The CDR3 contains 17 residues. The ends were cut back, 0 bases at V and 6 bases at J, with 19 bases in the middle. Germline V lookup: CDR1 SGDLS, CDR2 YYNGEE. The CDR3 DNA is TGTGCCAGCAGCGTAGTCCCTTGGTGGCAGGGCGGCAATGAGCAGTTCTTC. This codes for CASSVVPWWQGGNEQFF.

The V gene is TRBV19, the J gene TRBJ1-2; 7 nucleotides align to TRBD1. The germline V gene has CDR1 LNHDA and CDR2 SQIVND (reference sequence). The length of the CDR3 is 15 residues. V lost 5 bases, J lost 6 bases, and 12 bases stayed unmatched. For the CDR3, the DNA is TGTGCCAGTAGTCTAAGGGACAGACCGTTCCATGGCTACACCTTC. Encoded protein: CASSLRDRPFHGYTF. Full variable domain (remainder filled in from reference TRBV19 and TRBJ1-2): DGGITQSPKYLFRKEGQNVTLSCEQNLNHDAMYWYRQDPGQGLRLIYYSQIVNDFQKGDIAEGYSVSREKKESFPLTVTSAQKNPTAFYLCASSLRDRPFHGYTFGSGTRLTVV.

The chain joins TRBV9 to TRBJ2-6; D might be TRBD2 (6 bases). This CDR3 is built from 19 residues. CDR1 and CDR2 from the germline V gene are SGDLS and YYNGEE. The germline V and J ends were trimmed by 3 bases and 0 bases, with 19 bases remaining between them. The CDR3 DNA is TGTGCCAGCAGCGGGGAGGCGGTAGCGGCCCTCTCTGGGGCCAACGTCCTGACTTTC. Its translation is CASSGEAVAALSGANVLTF.

CDR3 residues: CASSLFAWYNEQFF. In DNA form, the CDR3 reads TGTGCCAGCAGCTTGTTCGCGTGGTACAATGAGCAGTTCTTC. The chain combines TRBV5-6 with TRBJ2-1; no clear D. The CDR3 is 14 amino acids. The germline gives CDR1 SGHDT, CDR2 YYEEEE. The germline V and J ends were trimmed by 1 base and 4 bases, with 9 bases remaining between them. Variable domain in full (rest from reference TRBV5-6 and TRBJ2-1): DAGVTQSPTHLIKTRGQQVTLRCSPKSGHDTVSWYQQALGQGPQFIFQYYEEEERQRGNFPDRFSGHQFPNYSSELNVNALLLGDSALYLCASSLFAWYNEQFFGPGTRLTVL.

This clone was counted a few times. J is TRBJ2-5 and V is TRBV19, with 7 bases that match TRBD2. CDR1 and CDR2 from the germline V gene are LNHDA and SQIVND (reference sequence). The CDR3 loop spans 12 amino acids. V shed 6 bases, J shed 3 bases, and the junction held 1 base outside the gene matches. The CDR3, as DNA: TGTGCCAGTAGCGGGGGGAAAGAGACCCAGTACTTC. Its translation: CASSGGKETQYF.

The chain has TRBV2 and TRBJ2-3, with 10 nucleotides matching TRBD1. In germline, CDR1 is SNHLY, CDR2 FYNNEI. V lost 9 bases to trimming and J lost 4 bases; unmatched junction nucleotides: 4. CDR3 length: 13 amino acids. The CDR3: CASLTGGADTQYF. Written as DNA, the CDR3 is TGTGCCAGTCTGACAGGGGGCGCAGATACGCAGTATTTT.

The chain joins TRBV6-5 to TRBJ1-2, with 7 bases matching TRBD1. V was clipped by 3 bases and J by 8 bases; unmatched bases: 6. Germline loops: CDR1 MNHEY, CDR2 SVGAGI. There are 13 residues in the CDR3. For the CDR3, the DNA is TGTGCCAGCAGTTATACAGGGGCGGGAGGCTACACCTTC. It encodes CASSYTGAGGYTF.

This rearrangement joins TRBV2 to TRBJ1-2, with D unclear. The CDR3 contains 12 residues. V gave up 2 bases and J gave up 7 bases, with 8 bases separating them. Germline V gene lookup returns CDR1 SNHLY and CDR2 FYNNEI. The CDR3 region has the DNA TGTGCCAGCAGTGAACAGAGGCCTGGCTACACCTTC. Residues: CASSEQRPGYTF.

CDR3 DNA: TGTGCCTGGAGTGTACCGAGCGGGGGGAACACCGGGGAGCTGTTTTTT. This codes for CAWSVPSGGNTGELFF. The genes are TRBV30 and TRBJ2-2, with 8 bases fitting TRBD2. CDR1 is GTSNPN, CDR2 SVGIG, per germline (reference sequence). The CDR3 contains 16 residues. Germline trimming cut 0 bases from V and 1 base from J; bases unmatched to any gene: 4.

This clone came up a few times. V and J are TRBV19 and TRBJ2-1, with 7 bases that match TRBD1. From germline, CDR1 is LNHDA and CDR2 SQIVND (reference sequence). Trimming at V came to 7 bases and at J to 2 bases, leaving 5 bases not matched to a gene. The CDR3 contains 14 residues. The CDR3 sequence is CASTPRGTYNEQFF. The CDR3 DNA reads as TGTGCCAGTACCCCCAGGGGGACCTACAATGAGCAGTTCTTC.

This clone showed up just once. The V call is TRBV9, the J call TRBJ1-2; 8 nucleotides align to TRBD1. The trim removed 0 bases at V and 4 bases at J, leaving 11 bases unmatched. The CDR3 sequence is 17 residues long. Germline V CDR1 and CDR2: SGDLS, YYNGEE. The CDR3 DNA reads as TGTGCCAGCAGCGTAGCACGCGCAGGGGGCGAAATCTATGGCTACACCTTC. It is translated as CASSVARAGGEIYGYTF.

The chain links TRBV19 to TRBJ1-2, with D hard to call. CDR1 and CDR2 from the germline V gene are LNHDA and SQIVND (reference sequence). The CDR3 loop spans 14 amino acids. V lost 4 bases and J 4 bases, leaving 13 bases between the germline ends. The CDR3 DNA is TGTGCCAGTAGTAAAAGAACAGAAATCTATGGCTACACCTTC. Its translation: CASSKRTEIYGYTF. Together with reference TRBV19 and TRBJ1-2, the CDR3 gives the full variable domain: DGGITQSPKYLFRKEGQNVTLSCEQNLNHDAMYWYRQDPGQGLRLIYYSQIVNDFQKGDIAEGYSVSREKKESFPLTVTSAQKNPTAFYLCASSKRTEIYGYTFGSGTRLTVV.

This clone occurred a few times. The chain has TRBV28 and TRBJ1-6, with 8 bases fitting TRBD1. The germline V gene has CDR1 MDHEN and CDR2 SYDVKM. The CDR3 runs 16 residues. With V trimmed by 2 bases and J by 3 bases, 3 bases remained unmatched. CDR3 in DNA: TGTGCCAGCAGTTTACAGGGGGCCAACTATAATTCACCCCTCCACTTT. As protein: CASSLQGANYNSPLHF.